A selection of T cell receptor beta chains follows, all from one sample in a study of blood T cell repertoires in COVID-19. Here immunoSEQ multiplex PCR was the method, and the copy in TCRdb shows in-frame clones only, minus some. This sample yields more than 95,000 clones, of which roughly 87% are seen a single time; about 6.3% belongs to the top ten. The material sequenced was peripheral blood. The receptors derive from a human donor in a cohort sampled during active COVID-19. CDR3s include the opening cysteine and the closing phenylalanine or tryptophan. A D gene is named only where the DNA matches it firmly. Size is omitted from some rows. Given values are once, few, many or a class for expanded clones.

d_gene	j_gene	abundance	v_gene	CDR3aa	CDR3nt
-	TRBJ2-2	-	TRBV27	CASTGFTGELFF	TGTGCCAGCACAGGGTTCACCGGGGAGCTGTTTTTT
-	TRBJ2-7	once	TRBV5-6	CASSLQPAYEQYF	TGTGCCAGCAGCTTGCAACCAGCCTACGAGCAGTACTTC
-	TRBJ2-3	-	TRBV13	CASSPSTDTQYF	TGTGCCAGCAGCCCGAGCACCGATACGCAGTATTTT
-	TRBJ2-1	-	TRBV11-2	CASSLQAYNEQFF	TGTGCCAGCAGCTTACAAGCATACAATGAGCAGTTCTTC
-	TRBJ1-4	-	TRBV4-2	CASSQALGGQDEKLFF	TGTGCCAGCAGCCAAGCATTGGGGGGTCAGGATGAAAAACTGTTTTTT
-	TRBJ2-7	few	TRBV7-9	CASSTYRGGNEQYF	TGTGCCAGCAGCACCTACAGGGGGGGAAACGAGCAGTACTTC
-	TRBJ2-3	-	TRBV13	CASSSISGSTDTQYF	TGTGCCAGCAGCTCAATAAGCGGGAGCACAGATACGCAGTATTTT
TRBD1	TRBJ2-1	-	TRBV29-1	CSVDGTGYNEQFF	TGCAGCGTTGATGGGACAGGTTACAATGAGCAGTTCTTC
-	TRBJ1-2	-	TRBV19	CASKGGETYGYTF	TGTGCCAGTAAAGGGGGAGAGACCTATGGCTACACCTTC
-	TRBJ2-5	-	TRBV7-2	CASSPPEWQNQETQYF	TGTGCCAGCAGCCCACCGGAGTGGCAGAACCAAGAGACCCAGTACTTC
-	TRBJ1-4	-	TRBV28	CASSTQGATNEKLFF	TGTGCCAGCAGTACTCAGGGTGCAACTAATGAAAAACTGTTTTTT
-	TRBJ2-7	once	TRBV15	CATSRGRGSYEQYF	TGTGCCACCAGCAGAGGGAGGGGCTCCTACGAGCAGTACTTC
-	TRBJ1-6	-	TRBV9	CASSLPPYSPLHF	TGTGCCAGCAGCCTCCCCCCTTATTCACCCCTCCACTTT
-	TRBJ2-7	-	TRBV7-8	CASSLRAGRRFYEQYF	TGTGCCAGCAGCTTGAGGGCGGGCCGGAGGTTTTACGAGCAGTACTTC
-	TRBJ1-1	-	TRBV10-3	CAIHTGLNTEAFF	TGTGCCATCCATACAGGGTTGAACACTGAAGCTTTCTTT